The rows below give T cell receptor beta chains drawn from one sample of a study of cytomegalovirus exposure and HLA in healthy donors. Sequencing was performed with immunoSEQ multiplex PCR; in TCRdb, only in-frame clones are kept and a portion is missing. The data hold under 300,000 clones, with approximately 86% observed a single time. The material sequenced was PBMCs. Source of these receptors: a woman aged 18-29 years in good health and CMV-seronegative. CDR3s include the opening cysteine and the closing phenylalanine or tryptophan. The D gene is left open where the match is weak. A row's size may be missing; if present it is once, few, many or a size class.

J | D | V | size | CDR3 | DNA
TRBJ2-3 | TRBD2 | TRBV5-1 | NA | CASSLGLAGNPPTDTQYF | TGCGCCAGCAGCTTGGGCCTAGCGGGGAACCCACCCACAGATACGCAGTATTTT
TRBJ2-7 | TRBD2 | TRBV6-6 | NA | CASRGGRGYEQYF | TGTGCCAGCCGGGGCGGGAGGGGGTACGAGCAGTACTTC
TRBJ2-2 | NA | TRBV30 | NA | CAWSDISDTGELFF | TGTGCCTGGAGTGACATTAGCGACACCGGGGAGCTGTTTTTT
TRBJ1-2 | TRBD1 | TRBV6-5 | NA | CASSDLTGTYGYTF | TGTGCCAGCAGTGACCTGACAGGGACCTATGGCTACACCTTC
TRBJ1-2 | TRBD1 | TRBV7-6 | NA | CASSLQGVGYGYTF | TGTGCCAGCAGCCTCCAGGGGGTTGGCTATGGCTACACCTTC
TRBJ2-7 | TRBD2 | TRBV7-9 | NA | CASSLDSSSGYTYEQYF | TGTGCCAGCAGCTTAGATTCATCTAGCGGATACACCTACGAGCAGTACTTC
TRBJ1-5 | NA | TRBV5-5 | NA | CASSVTGGQPQHF | TGTGCCAGCAGCGTGACAGGTGGGCAGCCCCAGCATTTT
TRBJ1-2 | NA | TRBV28 | NA | CASSFRYGYTF | TGTGCCAGCAGTTTTCGCTATGGCTACACCTTC
TRBJ2-1 | NA | TRBV15 | NA | CATTFDQEQFF | TGTGCCACCACGTTCGATCAGGAGCAGTTCTTC
TRBJ2-1 | TRBD1 | TRBV25-1 | NA | CASSEFGTAKYNEQFF | TGTGCCAGCAGTGAATTCGGGACAGCCAAGTACAATGAGCAGTTCTTC
TRBJ2-1 | TRBD2 | TRBV5-6 | NA | CASSLGTRRYNEQFF | TGTGCCAGCAGCCTGGGGACTAGGCGCTACAATGAGCAGTTCTTC
TRBJ1-2 | NA | TRBV9 | NA | CASASSFSGYTF | TGTGCCAGCGCTAGTAGTTTCTCGGGCTACACCTTC
TRBJ1-2 | NA | TRBV9 | NA | CASSVEPGNFYGYTF | TGTGCCAGCAGCGTAGAGCCAGGGAACTTCTATGGCTACACCTTC
TRBJ2-2 | NA | TRBV7-2 | NA | CASSFYPGSLNTGELFF | TGTGCCAGCAGCTTTTACCCCGGGAGCTTAAACACCGGGGAGCTGTTTTTT
TRBJ2-3 | NA | TRBV18 | NA | CASSPGGTTRIGDTQYF | TGTGCCAGCTCACCGGGGGGGACAACTAGGATCGGAGATACGCAGTATTTT
TRBJ2-7 | TRBD2 | TRBV28 | NA | CASSITSGSIYEQYF | TGTGCCAGCAGTATCACTAGCGGGAGTATCTACGAGCAGTACTTC
TRBJ2-1 | TRBD2 | TRBV18 | NA | CASSRTSGGAGEQFF | TGTGCCAGCTCACGAACTAGCGGGGGGGCCGGTGAGCAGTTCTTC
TRBJ2-7 | NA | TRBV30 | NA | CAWSVLGRGLDYEQYF | TGTGCCTGGAGTGTACTCGGCAGGGGATTAGACTACGAGCAGTACTTC
TRBJ1-1 | TRBD1 | TRBV29-1 | NA | CSARGDRGRTEAFF | TGCAGCGCTCGGGGAGACAGGGGGAGAACTGAAGCTTTCTTT
TRBJ2-3 | TRBD2 | TRBV11-2 | once | CASSPRPRLAGATDTQYF | TGTGCCAGCAGCCCCCGGCCTCGACTAGCGGGAGCCACAGATACGCAGTATTTT
TRBJ2-2 | NA | TRBV25-1 | NA | CASSDPTLNTGELFF | TGTGCCAGCAGTGATCCGACACTCAACACCGGGGAGCTGTTTTTT
TRBJ2-1 | TRBD2 | TRBV19 | NA | CASSIGGLIGNEQFF | TGTGCCAGTAGTATCGGGGGGTTAATTGGGAATGAGCAGTTCTTC
TRBJ2-1 | NA | TRBV25-1 | NA | CAASGRTHSYNEQFF | TGTGCCGCTTCCGGGCGGACTCACTCCTACAATGAGCAGTTCTTC
TRBJ2-7 | NA | TRBV27 | NA | CASSLNGYEQYF | TGTGCCAGCAGTTTAAACGGCTACGAGCAGTACTTC
TRBJ2-7 | TRBD1 | TRBV27 | NA | CASSLRFRQGEQYF | TGTGCCAGCAGTTTACGCTTTCGACAGGGAGAGCAGTACTTC
TRBJ1-1 | TRBD1 | TRBV10-3 | NA | CAISESGGGVGDTEAFF | TGTGCCATCAGTGAGTCAGGAGGGGGCGTAGGGGACACTGAAGCTTTCTTT